The 27 T cell receptor beta chains reported below all come from one sample, sequenced in a study of T cells and Merkel cell carcinoma outcomes (TCRdb year 2020). The method behind the library was the immunoSEQ multiplex PCR assay. This is the immuneACCESS table as TCRdb keeps it, with only in-frame sequences that have V and J called. A part of the clones is gone; compared with another copy, unresolved V genes explain less than half, and the rest is unexplained. This sample comprises more than 12,000 clones, roughly 92% of them detected only once. The ten largest clonotypes hold approximately 2% of the sample. The sequencing sample was made of tumor tissue from Merkel cell carcinoma. These TCRs come from a human donor with Merkel cell carcinoma.

The DNA of the CDR3 is TGTGCCAGCAGTAACATGGGAGCCACTGAAGCTTTCTTT. Amino acid sequence: CASSNMGATEAFF. The rearrangement links TRBV2 to TRBJ1-1; D not certain. There are 13 residues in the CDR3. Trimming took 5 bases from V and 4 from J, leaving 11 bases between them. Germline assignment: CDR1 SNHLY and CDR2 FYNNEI. Variable domain in full (rest from reference TRBV2 and TRBJ1-1): EPEVTQTPSHQVTQMGQEVILRCVPISNHLYFYWYRQILGQKVEFLVSFYNNEISEKSEIFDDQFSVERPDGSNFTLKIRSTKLEDSAMYFCASSNMGATEAFFGQGTRLTVV.

This chain connects TRBV5-1 to TRBJ1-2; 7 nucleotides match TRBD1. Germline CDR1 is SGHRS and CDR2 is YFSETQ. With V trimmed by 0 bases and J by 7 bases, 6 bases remained unmatched. This CDR3 is 14 amino acids long. CDR3 protein: CASSLGQGVGGYTF. CDR3 DNA sequence: TGCGCCAGCAGCTTGGGACAGGGCGTTGGTGGCTACACCTTC.

This chain joins TRBV5-1 and TRBJ2-2; D may be TRBD2 (5 bases). Looked up from germline, CDR1 is SGHRS and CDR2 is YFSETQ. Trimming removed 6 bases at V and 6 bases at J, with 18 bases between. CDR3 size: 15 residues. This chain's CDR3 is CASNLLTTGSGELFF. CDR3 sequence (DNA): TGCGCCAGCAACCTGCTAACGACGGGGTCCGGGGAGCTGTTTTTT.

The chain carries TRBV4-3 and TRBJ1-1; perhaps TRBD1 as D (5 bases). V lost 6 bases and J lost 1, with 12 bases in between. CDR1 LGHNA and CDR2 YSLEER come from the germline V gene. The CDR3 spans 14 residues. The chain's CDR3 is CASRPGTQNTEAFF. DNA for the CDR3: TGCGCCAGCAGACCCGGGACTCAGAACACTGAAGCTTTCTTT.

This clone appeared once. The V call is TRBV9, the J call TRBJ1-4; D is unclear. CDR3 length: 15 amino acids. V lost 0 bases, J lost 7 bases, and 13 bases lay in between. Germline V lookup: CDR1 SGDLS, CDR2 YYNGEE. The CDR3 DNA is TGTGCCAGCAGCGTAGGGGAGTTTATAGCTGAAAAACTGTTTTTT. Protein: CASSVGEFIAEKLFF.

The chain couples TRBV10-3 to TRBJ2-3, with 9 bases identical to TRBD2. The CDR3 loop spans 15 amino acids. The V and J ends lost 3 bases and 3 bases, in that order; junction bases with no gene match: 4. Germline CDR1 and CDR2: ENHRY and SYGVKD. CDR3 protein: CAISEWRGGTDTQYF. The CDR3 region has the DNA TGTGCCATCAGTGAATGGCGGGGGGGGACAGATACGCAGTATTTT.

CDR3 sequence: CASGLVHRVNEQFF. Here the CDR3 DNA reads TGTGCTAGTGGTTTGGTACACAGGGTCAATGAGCAGTTCTTC. This rearrangement joins TRBV12-5 to TRBJ2-1, with D perhaps matching TRBD1 (6 bases). The CDR3 loop spans 14 amino acids. The V gene lost 0 bases and the J gene lost 6 bases, with 9 bases spanning the gap. Germline V gene data show CDR1 as LGHNT and CDR2 as FRNRAP.

The chain carries TRBV6-1 and TRBJ1-5; weak D call: TRBD1 (5 bases). The CDR3 is 14 residues long. V was shortened by 7 bases and J by 5 bases, with 15 bases between the two germline ends. Germline V lookup: CDR1 MNHNS, CDR2 SASEGT. The CDR3 sequence: CASNRGLLDQPQHF. DNA for the CDR3: TGTGCCAGCAACCGGGGCCTACTGGATCAGCCCCAGCATTTT.

Details on this clone: Within the sample, other DNA sequences also encode this same CDR3. The CDR3 protein is CASSLVGGNTEAFF. The CDR3 DNA follows: TGCGCCAGCAGCTTGGTGGGCGGGAACACTGAAGCTTTCTTT. The rearrangement uses TRBV5-1 and TRBJ1-1; no clear D. Trimming took 0 bases from V and 1 from J, leaving 7 bases between them. The CDR3 totals 14 residues. Germline V gene lookup returns CDR1 SGHRS and CDR2 YFSETQ.

V usage is TRBV2 and J usage is TRBJ2-1; 9 bases agree with TRBD2. This CDR3 comprises 16 residues. The V and J ends lost 8 bases and 9 bases, in that order; junction bases with no gene match: 17. Germline V CDR1 and CDR2: SNHLY, FYNNEI. CDR3 in DNA: TGTGCCAGCCAGGGGCTAGCGGGAAGGGGGCGTGTTGAGCAGTTCTTC. Protein: CASQGLAGRGRVEQFF.

V gene TRBV7-9 combines with J gene TRBJ1-1; D is unclear. The germline V gene encodes CDR1 SEHNR and CDR2 FQNEAQ (reference sequence). Trimming took 3 bases from V and 1 from J, leaving 3 bases between them. This CDR3 has 12 residues. CDR3 in DNA: TGTGCCAGCAGCTTCGGGAACACTGAAGCTTTCTTT. Translated, it gives CASSFGNTEAFF.

This sequence joins TRBV5-1 and TRBJ2-7; the D gene is possibly TRBD1 (6 bases). CDR1 and CDR2 from the germline V gene are SGHRS and YFSETQ. V was trimmed by 7 bases and J by 4 bases, leaving 12 bases between them. CDR3 size: 12 residues. The CDR3, as DNA: TGCGCCAGCCCAGGTAGGGGGTACGAGCAGTACTTC. Translation gives CASPGRGYEQYF.

The chain combines TRBV5-8 with TRBJ1-4; 9 nucleotides match TRBD1. Losses at the gene ends were 0 bases for V and 8 bases for J; bases not matched to a gene: 8. The germline V gene encodes CDR1 SGHTS and CDR2 YDEGEE. This CDR3 has 16 residues. The CDR3: CASSLGLGQGNEKLFF. DNA for the CDR3: TGTGCCAGCAGCTTGGGTCTCGGACAGGGGAACGAAAAACTGTTTTTT.

J is TRBJ1-1 and V is TRBV5-1; D is possibly TRBD1 (6 bases). The CDR3 is made up of 14 amino acids. The V and J ends lost 2 bases and 5 bases respectively, with 13 bases between them. CDR1 SGHRS and CDR2 YFSETQ come from the germline V gene. CDR3 sequence reads: CASSLQGDGTEAFF. DNA for the CDR3: TGCGCCAGCAGCTTACAGGGTGATGGGACTGAAGCTTTCTTT.

This clone has just one count. The chain combines TRBV7-2 with TRBJ2-7, with TRBD1 identical over 8 bases. CDR1 SGHTA and CDR2 FQGNSA come from the germline V gene. V shed 3 bases, J shed 2 bases, and the junction held 3 bases outside the gene matches. CDR3 length: 14 residues. This CDR3 is CASSFRTGPYEQYF. CDR3 nucleotides: TGTGCCAGCAGCTTTCGGACAGGGCCCTACGAGCAGTACTTC.

This rearrangement joins TRBV4-3 to TRBJ1-1, with D possibly being TRBD1 (5 bases). The CDR3 contains 13 residues. The germline CDR1 and CDR2 sequences are LGHNA and YSLEER. The V and J ends lost 8 bases and 3 bases respectively, with 13 bases between them. The DNA of the CDR3 is TGCGCCAGCCGAGACAGCCACTACACTGAAGCTTTCTTT. It specifies CASRDSHYTEAFF.

V usage is TRBV7-6 and J usage is TRBJ2-7; the match to TRBD1 covers 9 bases. The V and J ends lost 1 base and 5 bases, in that order; junction bases with no gene match: 6. CDR1 and CDR2 from the germline V gene are SGHVS and FNYEAQ. The CDR3 loop spans 15 amino acids. The CDR3 region has the DNA TGTGCCAGCAGCTTAGATTGGACAGGGGACCACGAGCAGTACTTC. It yields the protein CASSLDWTGDHEQYF.

This clone was picked up a small number of times. The V gene is TRBV28, the J gene TRBJ1-1; maybe TRBD1 (5 bases). The CDR3 is 12 amino acids. The germline gives CDR1 MDHEN, CDR2 SYDVKM. Trimming removed 2 bases from V and 7 bases from J, with 8 bases in between. As DNA, the CDR3 is TGTGCCAGCAGTTTAGGGGCCCTTGAAGCTTTCTTT. This translates into CASSLGALEAFF.

The gene calls are TRBV5-4 and TRBJ2-7; D gene ambiguous. Trimming shortened V by 5 bases and J by 1 base, and 13 bases separated the two germline ends. The germline V gene has CDR1 SGHNT and CDR2 YYREEE (reference sequence). CDR3 length equals 14 residues. The CDR3 reads CASRPVPFSYEQYF. CDR3 DNA sequence: TGTGCCAGCAGGCCCGTACCTTTTTCCTACGAGCAGTACTTC.

The chain is built from TRBV5-1 and TRBJ1-5, with 9 bases aligning to TRBD1. Per the germline V gene, CDR1 is SGHRS and CDR2 is YFSETQ. The CDR3 is 14 amino acids. V dropped 4 bases and J dropped 4; count of bases not matched to a gene: 3. CDR3 sequence: CASSPDRGNQPQHF. The DNA for the CDR3 is TGCGCCAGCAGCCCGGACAGGGGAAATCAGCCCCAGCATTTT.

The rearrangement links TRBV7-9 to TRBJ1-1, with D perhaps matching TRBD1 (6 bases). Trimming took 3 bases from V and 1 from J, leaving 12 bases between them. This CDR3 contains 15 residues. The germline V gene has CDR1 SEHNR and CDR2 FQNEAQ (reference sequence). Written as DNA, the CDR3 is TGTGCCAGCAGCTTCCCGAAGGGGGGGAACACTGAAGCTTTCTTT. Translating gives CASSFPKGGNTEAFF.

J is TRBJ1-2 and V is TRBV7-9; D possibly corresponds to TRBD1 (6 bases). Trimming removed 5 bases from V and 6 bases from J, with 16 bases in between. The CDR3 runs to 14 residues. Looked up from germline, CDR1 is SEHNR and CDR2 is FQNEAQ (reference sequence). The CDR3 sequence: CASSQDSVTNGYTF. In nucleotides, the CDR3 is TGTGCCAGCAGCCAGGACAGTGTGACGAATGGCTACACCTTC.

The chain carries TRBV29-1 and TRBJ2-2, with D possibly being TRBD2 (6 bases). Germline values: CDR1 SQVTM, CDR2 ANQGSEA. CDR3 length: 13 residues. Trimming stripped 6 bases from V and 8 bases from J, with 16 bases between. CDR3 nucleotide sequence: TGCAGCGTGGGGGGAACCACACCGGGGGAGCTGTTTTTT. Translated: CSVGGTTPGELFF.

The V gene is TRBV5-1, the J gene TRBJ1-6, with D unclear. The germline CDR1 and CDR2 sequences are SGHRS and YFSETQ. This CDR3 comprises 16 residues. The germline V and J ends were trimmed by 0 bases and 2 bases, with 9 bases remaining between them. CDR3 in amino acids: CASSLDSRAYNSPLHF. In DNA, the CDR3 is TGCGCCAGCAGCTTGGATTCAAGGGCCTATAATTCACCCCTCCACTTT.

This clone was recorded only once. This chain joins TRBV6-4 and TRBJ2-6; D call uncertain. The V gene's germline CDR1 is MRHNA and CDR2 SNTAGT. Trimming shortened V by 3 bases and J by 1 base, and 10 bases separated the two germline ends. This CDR3 region has 16 residues. This CDR3 reads CASSEVERSGANVLTF. CDR3 sequence (DNA): TGTGCCAGCAGTGAGGTTGAGAGATCTGGGGCCAACGTCCTGACTTTC.

The chain carries TRBV5-1 and TRBJ1-4, with TRBD1 as a possible D gene (5 bases). Germline-derived CDR1 and CDR2 are SGHRS and YFSETQ. Trimming stripped 7 bases from V and 6 bases from J, with 19 bases between. The CDR3 is 15 residues long. CDR3: CASGTGDYNDEKLFF. DNA for the CDR3: TGCGCCAGCGGCACCGGGGACTACAATGATGAAAAACTGTTTTTT.

Only one count was recorded for this clone. Given the absence of the conserved phenylalanine or tryptophan at the CDR3 end, a read error is likely. Because the CDR3's place on the DNA is in doubt, the DNA is left out and the CDR3 is given as listed by TCRdb. V and J are TRBV18 and TRBJ1-1; no DNA check was done on the table's D call, TRBD1. Germline values: CDR1 KGHSH, CDR2 LQKENI. The CDR3 is 14 amino acids long, termini counted. The chain's CDR3 is CASSPDSRNTEAPL.